The 25 T cell receptor beta chains below all came from one sample that was sequenced in a study of blood T cell repertoires in COVID-19. Assay used: immunoSEQ multiplex PCR; TCRdb lists only in-frame clones, some missing. The sample records some 62,000 clones, around 79% being singletons. The specimen was peripheral blood. All receptors come from a man in his sixties with acute or convalescent COVID-19.

This clone was picked up a small number of times. The rearrangement uses TRBV19 and TRBJ2-2; maybe TRBD1 (6 bases). CDR1 and CDR2 from the germline V gene are LNHDA and SQIVND (reference sequence). Trimming removed 2 bases at V and 5 bases at J, with 12 bases between. CDR3 length equals 15 residues. The CDR3 DNA sequence: TGTGCCAGTAGTATATTACAGGGAAGGACCGGGGAGCTGTTTTTT. Protein product: CASSILQGRTGELFF.

This clone has a handful of counts. The chain has TRBV18 and TRBJ2-3; D is possibly TRBD2 (6 bases). The germline gives CDR1 KGHSH, CDR2 LQKENI. Trimming stripped 5 bases from V and 0 bases from J, with 12 bases between. The CDR3 loop spans 15 amino acids. The CDR3: CASSTKTSSTDTQYF. DNA for the CDR3: TGTGCCAGCTCAACCAAAACTAGCAGCACAGATACGCAGTATTTT.

The chain links TRBV3-1 (or the pseudogene TRBV3-2) to TRBJ2-1; 12 nucleotides match TRBD2. Germline V gene data show CDR1 as LGHDT and CDR2 as YNNKEL (reference sequence). The junction had 18 bases not matched to a gene; V was cut back by 0 bases and J by 9 bases. The CDR3 is made up of 20 amino acids. The CDR3 sequence is CASSQDRSASSGRAKGEQFF. The CDR3 region has the DNA TGTGCCAGCAGCCAAGATAGGTCTGCGTCTAGCGGGAGGGCCAAGGGTGAGCAGTTCTTC.

The J gene is TRBJ2-7, the V gene TRBV14, with 7 bases that match TRBD1. The CDR3 sequence is 15 residues long. Germline V CDR1 and CDR2: SGHDN, FVKESK. V lost 1 base, J lost 0 bases, and 3 bases stayed unmatched. CDR3: CASSQGQGYSYEQYF. The CDR3 bases are TGTGCCAGCAGCCAAGGACAGGGTTACTCCTACGAGCAGTACTTC.

J is TRBJ1-4 and V is TRBV10-2; TRBD1 is a possible D gene (5 bases). Between the trimmed V and J ends, which lost 3 bases and 5 bases, there was a span of 13 bases. The CDR3 has 15 amino acids. Looked up from germline, CDR1 is WSHSY and CDR2 is SAAADI. CDR3 in amino acids: CASSDPGRGNEKLFF. CDR3 in DNA: TGCGCCAGCAGTGATCCGGGACGGGGGAATGAAAAACTGTTTTTT.

V usage is TRBV10-2 and J usage is TRBJ1-4, with 7 bases that match TRBD1. The J segment lost 6 bases and the V segment lost 6 bases, leaving 13 bases of the junction unmatched. CDR1 is WSHSY, CDR2 SAAADI, per germline. CDR3 length: 16 amino acids. CDR3 DNA sequence: TGCGCCAGCAGAGGGGACAGTATAGGATGGGATGAAAAACTGTTTTTT. This translates into CASRGDSIGWDEKLFF.

The rearrangement joins TRBV5-1 to TRBJ1-1; D gene unclear. Germline V gene data show CDR1 as SGHRS and CDR2 as YFSETQ. The CDR3 is 13 amino acids. The V and J ends lost 2 bases and 3 bases respectively, with 8 bases between them. CDR3 loop: CASSLAFDTEAFF. The CDR3 coding sequence is TGCGCCAGCAGCTTAGCCTTTGACACTGAAGCTTTCTTT. Combining the CDR3 with reference TRBV5-1 and TRBJ1-1 gives the whole variable domain KAGVTQTPRYLIKTRGQQVTLSCSPISGHRSVSWYQQTPGQGLQFLFEYFSETQRNKGNFPGRFSGRQFSNSRSEMNVSTLELGDSALYLCASSLAFDTEAFFGQGTRLTVV.

The CDR3 bases are TGTGCCAGCAGCCAACGGGAGGGCCTTTACCACGAGCAGTACTTC. It specifies CASSQREGLYHEQYF. This rearrangement joins TRBV11-3 to TRBJ2-7, with 8 positions matching TRBD2. With V trimmed by 5 bases and J by 5 bases, 11 bases remained unmatched. The CDR3 runs 15 residues. The germline CDR1 and CDR2 sequences are SGHNT and YENEEA.

The chain uses TRBV19 and TRBJ1-1; the D gene is possibly TRBD1 (5 bases). Germline CDR1 reads LNHDA; CDR2 reads SQIVND (reference sequence). Trimming cost V 0 bases and J 5 bases, with 10 bases left between them. The CDR3 runs to 14 residues. DNA of the CDR3: TGTGCCAGTAGTATAGATCTTGGGGGGACTGAAGCTTTCTTT. Translation: CASSIDLGGTEAFF.

This sequence joins TRBV19 and TRBJ1-2, with D perhaps matching TRBD1 (5 bases). The V and J ends lost 5 bases and 4 bases respectively, with 8 bases between them. CDR1 is LNHDA and CDR2 is SQIVND in the germline V gene (reference sequence). CDR3 length: 12 amino acids. The CDR3 DNA reads as TGTGCCAGTAGTTTAACAGGCTATGGCTACACCTTC. Amino acids: CASSLTGYGYTF. Using reference TRBV19 and TRBJ1-2 for the parts outside the CDR3, the full variable domain is DGGITQSPKYLFRKEGQNVTLSCEQNLNHDAMYWYRQDPGQGLRLIYYSQIVNDFQKGDIAEGYSVSREKKESFPLTVTSAQKNPTAFYLCASSLTGYGYTFGSGTRLTVV.

The J gene is TRBJ1-3, the V gene TRBV7-8; 7 nucleotides agree with TRBD1. The J segment lost 4 bases and the V segment lost 3 bases, leaving 0 bases of the junction unmatched. The CDR3 contains 13 residues. Per the germline V gene, CDR1 is SGHVS and CDR2 is FQNEAQ. CDR3 nucleotides: TGTGCCAGCAGCTTGGGACAGGGAAACACCATATATTTT. This translates into CASSLGQGNTIYF.

V gene TRBV15 combines with J gene TRBJ1-5; TRBD1 matches at 7 bases. Trimming cost V 7 bases and J 5 bases; bases outside gene matches: 8. The CDR3 is made up of 14 amino acids. From germline, CDR1 is LNHNV and CDR2 YYDKDF (reference sequence). The CDR3 DNA follows: TGTGCCACCAAGGGGGCAGAATTATATCAGCCCCAGCATTTT. Protein sequence: CATKGAELYQPQHF.

The chain is built from TRBV6-1 and TRBJ2-7; D may be TRBD2 (6 bases). The ends were cut back, 7 bases at V and 0 bases at J, with 16 bases in the middle. Germline assignment: CDR1 MNHNS and CDR2 SASEGT. This CDR3 has 15 amino acids. The CDR3 loop reads CASNPSGSSSYEQYF. The CDR3 DNA is TGTGCCAGCAACCCGAGCGGGTCCAGCTCCTACGAGCAGTACTTC.

This chain joins TRBV20-1 and TRBJ1-2; D remains ambiguous. There are 13 residues in the CDR3. Germline V lookup: CDR1 DFQATT, CDR2 SNEGSKA (reference sequence). The germline V and J ends were trimmed by 3 bases and 7 bases, with 15 bases remaining between them. CDR3 loop: CSASAVLRGGYTF. CDR3 nucleotide sequence: TGCAGTGCTAGTGCAGTCCTTCGGGGTGGCTACACCTTC.

The rearrangement joins TRBV5-1 to TRBJ1-1, with 7 positions matching TRBD1. V dropped 4 bases and J dropped 1; count of bases not matched to a gene: 4. Germline CDR1 reads SGHRS; CDR2 reads YFSETQ. The CDR3 is 14 residues long. CDR3 DNA: TGCGCCAGCAGCCGGACAGGAGGGAACACTGAAGCTTTCTTT. Translating gives CASSRTGGNTEAFF.

This clone was seen just once. The chain has TRBV24-1 and TRBJ2-3; TRBD2 agrees at 7 bases. V gave up 4 bases and J gave up 5 bases; unmatched junction bases: 14. Per germline, CDR1 KGHDR and CDR2 SFDVKD. The CDR3 length is 17 residues. Here the CDR3 reads CATSDSGTTLRRDTQYF. CDR3 DNA: TGTGCCACCAGTGACTCCGGGACTACCCTTCGGAGAGATACGCAGTATTTT.

The rearrangement joins TRBV7-9 to TRBJ2-3; 8 bases are a match to TRBD2. Germline CDR1 and CDR2: SEHNR and FQNEAQ (reference sequence). The CDR3 runs to 15 residues. V gave up 2 bases and J gave up 2 bases; unmatched junction bases: 3. CDR3: CASSLTSGPTDTQYF. The CDR3 coding sequence is TGTGCCAGCAGCTTAACTAGCGGTCCCACAGATACGCAGTATTTT.

This clone was recorded once. The genes are TRBV18 and TRBJ1-5, with 7 bases lining up with TRBD1. V trimming: 3 bases; J trimming: 7 bases; junction bases outside the gene matches: 12. CDR1 is KGHSH, CDR2 LQKENI, per germline. CDR3 length equals 16 residues. In nucleotides, the CDR3 is TGTGCCAGCTCACCTCGGTCGGCGAGGGGGCACCAGCCCCAGCATTTT. Translating gives CASSPRSARGHQPQHF. Supplemented by reference TRBV18 and TRBJ1-5, the full variable domain reads NAGVMQNPRHLVRRRGQEARLRCSPMKGHSHVYWYRQLPEEGLKFMVYLQKENIIDESGMPKERFSAEFPKEGPSILRIQQVVRGDSAAYFCASSPRSARGHQPQHFGDGTRLSIL.

The V gene is TRBV9, the J gene TRBJ2-7; D ambiguous. Trimming cost V 4 bases and J 6 bases, with 11 bases left between them. The CDR3 length is 12 residues. Germline CDR1 is SGDLS and CDR2 is YYNGEE. The CDR3 loop is CASSQDGVEQYF. As DNA, the CDR3 is TGTGCCAGCAGCCAGGATGGTGTCGAGCAGTACTTC.

The chain joins TRBV7-2 to TRBJ2-2, with D possibly matching TRBD1 (6 bases). CDR1 and CDR2 from the germline V gene are SGHTA and FQGNSA. V gave up 3 bases and J gave up 6 bases, with 14 bases separating them. The CDR3 covers 15 residues. The CDR3 loop is CASSLGRGIPGELFF. The CDR3 bases are TGTGCCAGCAGCTTGGGCAGGGGTATCCCCGGGGAGCTGTTTTTT.

This clone has a handful of counts. V is TRBV5-1 and J is TRBJ2-7; unclear D gene. The CDR3 is 15 amino acids. Germline lookup yields CDR1 SGHRS and CDR2 YFSETQ. V was trimmed by 0 bases and J by 3 bases, leaving 13 bases between them. Here the CDR3 reads CASSLAELLVYEQYF. The CDR3 region has the DNA TGCGCCAGCAGCTTGGCCGAGTTGTTGGTCTACGAGCAGTACTTC.

Turning to this clone: Other DNA sequences within the sample encode an identical CDR3. This chain connects TRBV9 to TRBJ1-6; D ambiguous. Trimming shortened V by 4 bases and J by 1 base, and 9 bases separated the two germline ends. Per the germline V gene, CDR1 is SGDLS and CDR2 is YYNGEE. This CDR3 region has 15 residues. DNA for the CDR3: TGTGCCAGCAGCCCCGGAGGGTCCTATAATTCACCCCTCCACTTT. This encodes CASSPGGSYNSPLHF.

The chain links TRBV5-1 to TRBJ2-4; 7 positions agree with TRBD2. The CDR3 runs 17 residues. The V segment lost 4 bases and the J segment 8 bases; nucleotides outside the gene matches: 18. Germline CDR1 is SGHRS and CDR2 is YFSETQ. The CDR3 region has the DNA TGCGCCAGCAGCCTCCCTCGGGGAGGGAACATGGTGGACATTCAGTACTTC. As protein: CASSLPRGGNMVDIQYF.

This chain joins TRBV9 and TRBJ1-3, with D uncertain. Germline V gene lookup returns CDR1 SGDLS and CDR2 YYNGEE. The V end lost 0 bases, the J end lost 0 bases, and 7 bases lay between the germline ends. CDR3 size: 15 residues. As DNA, the CDR3 is TGTGCCAGCAGCGTAGCTGCGGGCTCTGGAAACACCATATATTTT. Residues: CASSVAAGSGNTIYF.

The CDR3 here is CASSRGRIEWFF. CDR3 coding DNA: TGTGCCAGCAGCCGGGGGAGGATCGAATGGTTCTTC. The chain has TRBV28 and TRBJ2-1; weak D call: TRBD2 (6 bases). The V and J ends lost 6 bases and 15 bases respectively, with 18 bases between them. This CDR3 comprises 12 residues. Germline loops: CDR1 MDHEN, CDR2 SYDVKM.